This T cell receptor (beta chain) was captured in a study of CD8+ T cells in alopecia areata. Overall study context: Using the percentage of affected scalp area, treated patients' severity was scored.

This CDR3 comprises 14 residues. The V and J ends lost 1 base and 3 bases respectively, with 9 bases between them. Germline loops: CDR1 MGHRA, CDR2 YSYEKL. Treatment here: oral pan-JAK inhibitor, 5-10 mg twice daily. In alopecia areata patients, both lesional scalp punch biopsies and peripheral blood were collected. PBMCs were stained for CD3, CD4 and CD8, and CD4+ and CD8+ T cells were sorted. RNA extraction and reverse transcription yielded cDNA as sequencing template. Using immunoSEQ multiplex PCR, the repertoire was profiled, and TCRdb retains in-frame clones only, with some absent. The sample holds some 190,000 clones, 40% to 55% seen once.

V gene TRBV4-1 combines with J gene TRBJ1-2; D gene uncertain. The TCR was taken from a human donor with alopecia areata. The specimen was CD8+ T cells sorted from blood, collected around week 52, from a patient treated with tofacitinib. CDR3 DNA: TGCGCCAGCAGCCAAGCAGCGGGATACTATGGCTACACCTTC. As protein: CASSQAAGYYGYTF.